A single sample is the source of the 20 T cell receptor beta chains below, sequenced in a study of human T cells and chemical hapten exposure. The time point is: pre-sensitization, week 0. Treatment of the sample: therapeutic diphenylcyclopropenone sensitization with weekly scalp DPC. From whole blood left unfractionated, total RNA was extracted. TCRdb reprocessed the RACE reads with MiXCR, giving one entry per CDR3 protein. The sample has over 50,000 distinct CDR3 sequences, approximately 10% seen once. The sequenced sample was whole blood, obtained in connection with sensitization to the hapten diphenylcyclopropenone (DPC). The receptors stem from a woman aged 25 to 39 with alopecia areata. Some clones in this sample may be carry-over from other donors' samples.

This clonotype was detected only a few times. V gene TRBV11-2 combines with J gene TRBJ2-5; 7 bases match TRBD1. Germline V gene data show CDR1 as SGHAT and CDR2 as FQNNGV. V dropped 5 bases and J dropped 1; count of bases not matched to a gene: 1. The CDR3 contains 13 residues. The CDR3 region has the DNA TGTGCCAGCAGCCGGGACAGCCAAGAGACCCAGTACTTC. Translated: CASSRDSQETQYF.

This clonotype was detected only a few times. V usage is TRBV27 and J usage is TRBJ1-6; a possible D gene is TRBD1 (5 bases). Per germline, CDR1 MNHEY and CDR2 SMNVEV (reference sequence). The CDR3 runs 15 residues. V shed 6 bases and J shed 6 bases, with 15 bases lying between them. This chain's CDR3 is CASSLGGGCNSPLHF. CDR3 in DNA: TGTGCCAGCAGCTTAGGTGGGGGGTGTAATTCACCCCTCCACTTT.

The V and J genes are TRBV18 and TRBJ1-4; no reliable D call. Germline CDR1 is KGHSH and CDR2 is LQKENI. Trimming removed 0 bases from V and 5 bases from J, with 10 bases in between. The CDR3 loop spans 15 amino acids. The CDR3 DNA sequence: TGTGCCAGCTCACCACCGGTCGCACAGAATGAAAAACTGTTTTTT. Its translation: CASSPPVAQNEKLFF.

This clonotype was detected many times. This chain uses TRBV20-1 with TRBJ2-3; TRBD2 agrees at 12 bases. V shed 6 bases and J 6 bases; nucleotides not matched to a gene: 13. This CDR3 region has 16 residues. The germline V gene has CDR1 DFQATT and CDR2 SNEGSKA (reference sequence). CDR3 coding DNA: TGCAGTGCCCCCCGCCCTAGCGGGGGGGCTTGGGATACGCAGTATTTT. This encodes CSAPRPSGGAWDTQYF.

This clonotype was found a few times. This sequence joins TRBV28 and TRBJ2-7; D perhaps matches TRBD2 (6 bases). Trimming left V 5 bases short and J 4 bases short, with 15 bases between. Germline CDR1 MDHEN, CDR2 SYDVKM. The CDR3 is 14 amino acids. As DNA, the CDR3 is TGTGCCAGCAGTGCCCCCGGGACTGCGTACGAGCAGTACTTC. Translation: CASSAPGTAYEQYF.

About this clonotype: One base away lies a much larger clone, so this may be a sequencing read error. V usage is TRBV29-1 and J usage is TRBJ1-1; 7 nucleotides match TRBD1. CDR3 size: 13 residues. Germline V CDR1 and CDR2: SQVTM, ANQGSEA. In DNA form, the CDR3 reads TGCAGCGTGGCCGAACAGGGGAACACTGAAGCTGTCTTT. Protein: CSVAEQGNTEAVF.

This clonotype came up many times. V gene TRBV6-2 or TRBV6-3 combines with J gene TRBJ1-1; 12 nucleotides align to TRBD1. Germline CDR1 MNHEY, CDR2 SVGEGT. V lost 2 bases and J lost 8; bases outside the gene matches: 6. There are 15 residues in the CDR3. CDR3 DNA sequence: TGTGCCAGCAGTTACACCCGAGGGACAGGGGGCGAAGCTTTCTTT. Amino acids: CASSYTRGTGGEAFF.

This clonotype was counted between two and nine times. The V and J genes are TRBV12-3 or TRBV12-4 and TRBJ1-6, with D uncertain. This CDR3 is 13 amino acids long. Trimming shortened V by 3 bases and J by 7 bases, and 7 bases separated the two germline ends. The CDR3 DNA sequence: TGTGCCAGCAGTTTGAACCGAAATTCACCCCTCCACTTT. It codes for CASSLNRNSPLHF.

The chain recombines TRBV6-5 with TRBJ2-5; 9 bases line up with TRBD1. The CDR3 covers 15 residues. The J segment lost 4 bases and the V segment lost 2 bases, leaving 5 bases of the junction unmatched. Germline V gives CDR1 MNHEY, CDR2 SVGAGI. For the CDR3, the DNA is TGTGCCAGCAGTTACAACAGGGGGCGGGGAGAGACCCAGTACTTC. It translates to CASSYNRGRGETQYF.

V gene TRBV5-1 combines with J gene TRBJ1-1; TRBD1 agrees at 7 bases. The CDR3 is 12 residues long. Germline values: CDR1 SGHRS, CDR2 YFSETQ. After removal of 4 bases from V and 11 bases from J, the junction contained 8 bases not matched to a gene. CDR3 sequence (DNA): TGCGCCAGCAGCCGTTCTCAGGGGGACGCTTTCTTT. It encodes CASSRSQGDAFF.

The chain carries TRBV2 and TRBJ1-5; 12 positions match TRBD1. The CDR3 consists of 15 residues. V lost 6 bases to trimming and J lost 6 bases; unmatched junction nucleotides: 6. Germline V gives CDR1 SNHLY, CDR2 FYNNEI. CDR3 region: CASRGDRGPGQPQHF. The CDR3 bases are TGTGCCAGCAGAGGGGACAGGGGGCCGGGTCAGCCCCAGCATTTT.

Remarks on this clonotype: Being one base from a much bigger clone, this may be a read error. The gene calls are TRBV20-1 and TRBJ2-3, with 7 bases matching TRBD2. Germline V gene data show CDR1 as DFQATT and CDR2 as SNEGSKA (reference sequence). The CDR3 has 15 amino acids. The CDR3 DNA is TGCAGTGCAAGCGGGACTATGGTCGGCACAGATACGCGGTATTTT. Protein sequence: CSASGTMVGTDTRYF.

The V gene is TRBV12-3 or TRBV12-4, the J gene TRBJ2-5; no definite D call. Trimming pared 3 bases from V and 5 bases from J, leaving 10 bases between. CDR3 length equals 13 residues. CDR3 residues: CASSFAPSETQYF. In DNA form, the CDR3 reads TGTGCCAGCAGTTTTGCCCCCTCGGAGACCCAGTACTTC.

This clonotype has more than one count but fewer than ten. The chain has TRBV5-1 and TRBJ2-2, with TRBD1 as a possible D gene (5 bases). Germline values: CDR1 SGHRS, CDR2 YFSETQ. This CDR3 spans 15 amino acids. V gave up 6 bases and J gave up 3 bases, with 15 bases separating them. The CDR3 is CASTAGFTDTGELFF. The CDR3 DNA sequence: TGCGCCAGCACGGCAGGGTTCACTGACACCGGGGAGCTGTTTTTT. The full variable domain, its missing parts supplied by reference TRBV5-1 and TRBJ2-2, is KAGVTQTPRYLIKTRGQQVTLSCSPISGHRSVSWYQQTPGQGLQFLFEYFSETQRNKGNFPGRFSGRQFSNSRSEMNVSTLELGDSALYLCASTAGFTDTGELFFGEGSRLTVL.

This chain connects TRBV27 to TRBJ1-2; 11 bases fit TRBD1. Per germline, CDR1 MNHEY and CDR2 SMNVEV (reference sequence). There are 13 residues in the CDR3. The V gene end was trimmed by 4 bases and the J gene end by 6 bases; junction bases not matched to a gene: 1. CDR3 sequence: CASSWTGGDGYTF. CDR3 DNA sequence: TGTGCCAGCAGTTGGACAGGGGGCGATGGCTACACCTTC.

This clonotype was detected only a few times. The genes are TRBV4-2 and TRBJ1-1; weak D call: TRBD1 (6 bases). This CDR3 contains 16 residues. The ends were cut back, 10 bases at V and 7 bases at J, with 28 bases in the middle. In germline, CDR1 is LGHNA, CDR2 YNFKEQ. This CDR3 is CATEIGTNNKQGEAFF. The CDR3 bases are TGTGCCACCGAAATCGGGACAAACAACAAACAAGGTGAAGCTTTCTTT.

This clonotype showed up many times. This chain connects TRBV20-1 to TRBJ2-7, with D maybe TRBD2 (6 bases). Between the trimmed V and J ends, which lost 3 bases and 0 bases, there was a span of 12 bases. Germline V gene data show CDR1 as DFQATT and CDR2 as SNEGSKA (reference sequence). This CDR3 is 14 amino acids long. CDR3 DNA: TGCAGTGCTAGGTGGGGGGATTACTCCTACGAGCAGTACTTC. Its translation: CSARWGDYSYEQYF.

V is TRBV27 and J is TRBJ2-7; 7 bases align to TRBD1. Germline trimming cut 6 bases from V and 2 bases from J; bases unmatched to any gene: 4. The CDR3 contains 13 residues. Germline loops: CDR1 MNHEY, CDR2 SMNVEV (reference sequence). The CDR3 bases are TGTGCCAGCAGACGACAGGGAGCCTACGAGCAGTACTTC. Its protein product is CASRRQGAYEQYF.

Only a few counts were recorded for this clonotype. V and J are TRBV12-3 or TRBV12-4 and TRBJ1-2; 7 nucleotides agree with TRBD1. The CDR3 loop spans 16 amino acids. After removal of 6 bases from V and 7 bases from J, the junction contained 17 bases not matched to a gene. The CDR3 nucleotides are TGTGCCAGCAGCCAATTACGGGGGGCAGGGGGGACTGGCTACACCTTC. Residues: CASSQLRGAGGTGYTF.

This clonotype has a handful of counts. The chain joins TRBV5-5 to TRBJ1-6, with unresolved D. The CDR3 totals 15 residues. Trimming stripped 4 bases from V and 10 bases from J, with 18 bases between. The germline CDR1 and CDR2 sequences are SGHKS and YYEKEE (reference sequence). CDR3 amino acids: CASSPSAPAGSPLHF. The CDR3 DNA reads as TGTGCCAGCAGCCCCTCCGCCCCCGCCGGCTCACCCCTCCACTTT.